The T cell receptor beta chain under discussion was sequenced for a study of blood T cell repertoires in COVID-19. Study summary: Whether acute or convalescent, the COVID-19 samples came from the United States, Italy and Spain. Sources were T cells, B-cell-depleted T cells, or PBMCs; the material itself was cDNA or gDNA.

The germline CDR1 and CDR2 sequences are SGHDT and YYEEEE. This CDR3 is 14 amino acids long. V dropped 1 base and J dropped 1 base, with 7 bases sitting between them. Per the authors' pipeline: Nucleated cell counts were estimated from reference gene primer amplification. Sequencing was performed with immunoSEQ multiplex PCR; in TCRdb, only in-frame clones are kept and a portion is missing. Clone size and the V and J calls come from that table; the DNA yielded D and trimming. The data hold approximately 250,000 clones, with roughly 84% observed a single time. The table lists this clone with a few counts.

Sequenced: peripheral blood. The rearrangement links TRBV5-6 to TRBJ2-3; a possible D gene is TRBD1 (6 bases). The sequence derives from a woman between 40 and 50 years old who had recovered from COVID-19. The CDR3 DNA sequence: TGTGCCAGCAGCTTGTGGGGGCGCACAGATACGCAGTATTTT. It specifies CASSLWGRTDTQYF.